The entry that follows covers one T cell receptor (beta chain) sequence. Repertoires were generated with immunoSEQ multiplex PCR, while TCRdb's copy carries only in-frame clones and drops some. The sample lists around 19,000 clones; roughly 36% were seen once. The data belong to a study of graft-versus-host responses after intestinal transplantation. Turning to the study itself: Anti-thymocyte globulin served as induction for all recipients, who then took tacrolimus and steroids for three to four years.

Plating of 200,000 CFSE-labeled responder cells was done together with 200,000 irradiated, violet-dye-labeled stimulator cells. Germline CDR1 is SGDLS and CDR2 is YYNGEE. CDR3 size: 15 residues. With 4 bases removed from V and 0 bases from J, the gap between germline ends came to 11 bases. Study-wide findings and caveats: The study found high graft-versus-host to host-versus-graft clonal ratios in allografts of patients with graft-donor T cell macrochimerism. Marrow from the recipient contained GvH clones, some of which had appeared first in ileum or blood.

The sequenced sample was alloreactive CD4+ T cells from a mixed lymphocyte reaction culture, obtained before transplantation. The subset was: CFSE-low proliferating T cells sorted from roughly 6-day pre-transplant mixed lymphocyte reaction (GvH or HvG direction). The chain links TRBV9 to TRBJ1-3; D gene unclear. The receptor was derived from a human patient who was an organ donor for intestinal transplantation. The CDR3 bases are TGTGCCAGCAGCCCCCGGCTATCCTCTGGAAACACCATATATTTT. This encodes CASSPRLSSGNTIYF.